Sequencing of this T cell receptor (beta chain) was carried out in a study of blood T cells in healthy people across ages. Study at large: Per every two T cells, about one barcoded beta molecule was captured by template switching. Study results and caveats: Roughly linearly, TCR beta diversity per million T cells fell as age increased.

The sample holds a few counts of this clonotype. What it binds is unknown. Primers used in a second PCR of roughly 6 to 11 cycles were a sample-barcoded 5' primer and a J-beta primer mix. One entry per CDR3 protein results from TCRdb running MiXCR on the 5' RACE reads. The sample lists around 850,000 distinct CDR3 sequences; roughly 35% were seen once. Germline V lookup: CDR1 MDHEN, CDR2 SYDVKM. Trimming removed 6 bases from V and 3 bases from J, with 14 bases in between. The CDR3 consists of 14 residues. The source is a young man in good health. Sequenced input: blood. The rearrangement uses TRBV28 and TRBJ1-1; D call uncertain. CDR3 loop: CASSRSGAYTEAFF. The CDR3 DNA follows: TGTGCCAGCAGCCGGAGCGGAGCCTACACTGAAGCTTTCTTT.